This TCR beta chain comes out of a study of cytomegalovirus exposure and HLA in healthy donors. The PCR was carried out with 60 Vbeta primers and 13 Jbeta primers. Some clones are missing from TCRdb's copy, which holds only in-frame ones; the method was immunoSEQ multiplex PCR. The profile shows roughly 190,000 clones, around 82% of them singletons. At sampling all donors were nominally healthy, likely with unrecorded immune exposures. The CDR3 is 14 residues long. V gave up 5 bases and J gave up 0 bases, with 9 bases separating them. The germline V gene has CDR1 SGDLS and CDR2 YYNGEE. As to this clone: The antigen is undetermined.

Points from the study as a whole: Analyses of presence/absence relied on an assumption of roughly uniform sequencing depth across donors. Productive status was seen about 87% or about 30% of the time for most TCR beta V segments in an earlier analysis. A missense variant in DCLRE1C was later tied to TCR beta V- and J-gene trimming.

This rearrangement joins TRBV9 to TRBJ1-3; D is undetermined. The sequence derives from a man aged 40-49 years in good health and CMV-seropositive. Source material: PBMCs. CDR3 protein: CASSDLSSGNTIYF. CDR3 sequence (DNA): TGTGCCAGCAGTGACTTGTCCTCTGGAAACACCATATATTTT.